A single sample gave rise to the 14 T cell receptor beta chains below, sequenced in a study of long-term antiretroviral therapy in people with HIV. They ran version v3.0 of the immunoSEQ assay at survey level. This table comes from immunoSEQ multiplex PCR, and its TCRdb copy is limited to in-frame clones, with some not included. The table lists over 30,000 clones, 86% of them singletons. This specimen was unsorted PBMCs, taken 1.2 years after starting antiretroviral therapy. The receptors here all came from a woman aged 45 to 65 with HIV.

The V call is TRBV2, the J call TRBJ1-1, with 7 nucleotides matching TRBD1. Germline assignment: CDR1 SNHLY and CDR2 FYNNEI. The CDR3 is 14 residues long. Trimming at V came to 5 bases and at J to 7 bases, leaving 10 bases not matched to a gene. In nucleotides, the CDR3 is TGTGCCAGCAGTCGGGACAGAAAGGAGGTTGAAGCTTTCTTT. Translated, it gives CASSRDRKEVEAFF.

The V call is TRBV30, the J call TRBJ1-5, with D unresolved. The CDR3 sequence is 13 residues long. Trimming cost V 2 bases and J 8 bases, with 13 bases left between them. Germline V CDR1 and CDR2: GTSNPN, SVGIG (reference sequence). The CDR3 coding sequence is TGTGCCTGGAGTCTAGGACCTCGGGAGCCCCAGCATTTT. It is translated as CAWSLGPREPQHF.

The rearrangement links TRBV7-9 to TRBJ1-3; TRBD1 matches 7 bases. CDR3 length: 15 residues. Germline-derived CDR1 and CDR2 are SEHNR and FQNEAQ (reference sequence). V shed 5 bases and J 3 bases; nucleotides not matched to a gene: 7. This chain's CDR3 is CASSPGTGDGNTIYF. In DNA form, the CDR3 reads TGTGCCAGCAGCCCAGGAACAGGGGATGGAAACACCATATATTTT.

V is TRBV2 and J is TRBJ2-3; D unresolved. The CDR3 runs to 14 residues. Germline assignment: CDR1 SNHLY and CDR2 FYNNEI. The ends were cut back, 6 bases at V and 0 bases at J, with 10 bases in the middle. The CDR3 DNA sequence: TGTGCCAGCAGGAGAGCCGGCAGCACAGATACGCAGTATTTT. The encoded protein is CASRRAGSTDTQYF.

The V and J genes are TRBV5-4 and TRBJ2-7; no firm D call. Trimming left V 1 base short and J 3 bases short, with 11 bases between. CDR3 length equals 14 residues. Per the germline V gene, CDR1 is SGHNT and CDR2 is YYREEE (reference sequence). CDR3 in amino acids: CASSLTSRNYEQYF. Written as DNA, the CDR3 is TGTGCCAGCAGCTTGACCTCCAGGAACTACGAGCAGTACTTC. Full variable domain (remainder filled in from reference TRBV5-4 and TRBJ2-7): ETGVTQSPTHLIKTRGQQVTLRCSSQSGHNTVSWYQQALGQGPQFIFQYYREEENGRGNFPPRFSGLQFPNYSSELNVNALELDDSALYLCASSLTSRNYEQYFGPGTRLTVT.

The V call is TRBV5-1, the J call TRBJ2-7, with D tentatively TRBD1 (6 bases). Deletions cut 0 bases from V and 0 bases from J, with 10 bases between. CDR3 length equals 15 residues. CDR1 and CDR2 (germline): SGHRS, YFSETQ. In DNA form, the CDR3 reads TGCGCCAGCAGCTTGGGACAGGCCAGCTCCTACGAGCAGTACTTC. Translation gives CASSLGQASSYEQYF.

This chain links TRBV2 with TRBJ1-2; D not resolved. Trimming took off 2 bases at V and 8 bases at J, with 9 bases between the two ends. From germline, CDR1 is SNHLY and CDR2 FYNNEI. The CDR3 loop spans 12 amino acids. The CDR3 region has the DNA TGTGCCAGCAGTGAAAAGGTGGAGGGCTACACCTTC. Protein sequence: CASSEKVEGYTF.

The chain joins TRBV30 to TRBJ1-5; TRBD1 aligns across 7 bases. J was trimmed by 1 base and V by 5 bases; bases with no gene match: 2. From germline, CDR1 is GTSNPN and CDR2 SVGIG (reference sequence). This CDR3 is built from 13 residues. CDR3 sequence: CAWETGSNQPQHF. The CDR3 DNA reads TGTGCCTGGGAGACAGGGAGCAATCAGCCCCAGCATTTT.

Details on this clone: Other DNA sequences within the sample encode an identical CDR3. This chain connects TRBV4-1 to TRBJ1-3; weak D call: TRBD1 (6 bases). Trimming cost V 3 bases and J 1 base, with 13 bases left between them. Germline V gene lookup returns CDR1 MGHRA and CDR2 YSYEKL. This CDR3 has 16 amino acids. CDR3 DNA: TGCGCCAGCAGCCAGTATGACAGGCGTTCTGGAAACACCATATATTTT. Residues: CASSQYDRRSGNTIYF.

This chain joins TRBV6-5 and TRBJ1-5, with 7 bases identical to TRBD1. The ends lost 6 bases at V and 5 bases at J; junction bases unmatched: 4. The CDR3 has 13 amino acids. CDR1 MNHEY and CDR2 SVGAGI come from the germline V gene. The CDR3 sequence: CASRRQGDQPQHF. DNA for the CDR3: TGTGCCAGCAGAAGACAGGGCGATCAGCCCCAGCATTTT.

V and J are TRBV7-2 and TRBJ1-2, with TRBD1 matching 7 bases. Losses at the gene ends were 5 bases for V and 6 bases for J; bases not matched to a gene: 15. CDR1 is SGHTA, CDR2 FQGNSA, per germline. The CDR3 consists of 16 residues. The CDR3 loop is CASSPRGEGAKDGYTF. Here the CDR3 DNA reads TGTGCCAGCAGCCCCCGGGGGGAGGGGGCCAAGGATGGCTACACCTTC. Full variable domain (rest looked up from reference TRBV7-2 and TRBJ1-2): GAGVSQSPSNKVTEKGKDVELRCDPISGHTALYWYRQSLGQGLEFLIYFQGNSAPDKSGLPSDRFSAERTGGSVSTLTIQRTQQEDSAVYLCASSPRGEGAKDGYTFGSGTRLTVV.

Points on this clone: An end of the junction differs from the germline gene, which may be a read error. The chain employs TRBV5-6 and TRBJ2-3, with D tentatively TRBD2 (6 bases). This CDR3 is 13 amino acids long. CDR1 is SGHDT, CDR2 YYEEEE, per germline. The CDR3 sequence: CASSLWGPDRRDF. The CDR3 DNA reads as TGTGCCAGCAGCTTATGGGGACCAGATAGGAGGGATTTT.

The rearrangement links TRBV5-6 to TRBJ1-5, with D perhaps TRBD1 (5 bases). CDR3 length equals 14 residues. Germline CDR1 and CDR2: SGHDT and YYEEEE. The ends were cut back, 4 bases at V and 3 bases at J, with 11 bases in the middle. CDR3 in amino acids: CASSPYGANQPQHF. The CDR3 coding sequence is TGTGCCAGCAGCCCCTACGGGGCCAATCAGCCCCAGCATTTT. The full variable domain, its missing parts supplied by reference TRBV5-6 and TRBJ1-5, is DAGVTQSPTHLIKTRGQQVTLRCSPKSGHDTVSWYQQALGQGPQFIFQYYEEEERQRGNFPDRFSGHQFPNYSSELNVNALLLGDSALYLCASSPYGANQPQHFGDGTRLSIL.

The sample holds a few counts of this clone. The V call is TRBV6-1, the J call TRBJ2-3; 7 bases are a match to TRBD2. The CDR3 spans 16 residues. Germline V gene data show CDR1 as MNHNS and CDR2 as SASEGT. Trimming cost V 2 bases and J 1 base; bases outside gene matches: 6. This chain's CDR3 is CASSERLAGGTDTQYF. The DNA for the CDR3 is TGTGCCAGCAGTGAAAGGCTTGCGGGGGGCACAGATACGCAGTATTTT.